This entry lists 10 T cell receptor beta chains sequenced from one sample in a study of beta chain features in type 1 diabetes listed by TCRdb under 2018. Receptor libraries were prepared by the immunoSEQ multiplex PCR assay. The High Capacity cDNA Reverse Transcription Kit was used to reverse transcribe all of the isolated RNA, meaning that expressed TCRB transcripts were what got sequenced. The source is immuneACCESS, and TCRdb retained only in-frame sequences with V and J called. Part of the clones is not carried over; for the studies checked, unresolved V genes explain less than half of this, and the remainder is unexplained. This sample lists over 500,000 clones; around 16% were detected once. The top ten hold approximately 0.087% of the sample. The sequencing input was naive CD4+ T cells from blood. Sample cell subset or site, as interpreted from the label and publication: true naive CD4+ T cells. These receptors were taken from a man between 18 and 35 years old in good health.

Only a few counts were recorded for this clone. The chain employs TRBV5-1 and TRBJ2-7; D may be TRBD2 (6 bases). Trimming took off 0 bases at V and 2 bases at J, with 15 bases between the two ends. This CDR3 spans 16 amino acids. CDR1 is SGHRS, CDR2 YFSETQ, per germline. The CDR3 spells CASSLDPGGATYEQYF. The DNA of the CDR3 is TGCGCCAGCAGCTTGGATCCGGGCGGGGCCACCTACGAGCAGTACTTC.

This clone was seen more than once but under ten times. The rearrangement uses TRBV4-3 and TRBJ1-2; weak D call: TRBD1 (6 bases). V gave up 0 bases and J gave up 4 bases, with 12 bases separating them. Germline V gives CDR1 LGHNA, CDR2 YSLEER. The CDR3 is 15 amino acids. CDR3 amino acids: CASSQDFDRIYGYTF. The CDR3 DNA sequence: TGCGCCAGCAGCCAAGATTTCGACAGGATCTATGGCTACACCTTC.

The chain combines TRBV6-5 with TRBJ1-6, with 10 bases matching TRBD1. The V and J ends lost 6 bases and 3 bases, in that order; junction bases with no gene match: 2. Per germline, CDR1 MNHEY and CDR2 SVGAGI. The CDR3 extends over 15 amino acids. The CDR3 bases are TGTGCCAGCAGAAGGACAGGGGGCTATAATTCACCCCTCCACTTT. Translating gives CASRRTGGYNSPLHF.

This clone was counted a few times. The rearrangement joins TRBV29-1 to TRBJ1-1, with TRBD1 matching 7 bases. CDR3 length: 12 amino acids. CDR1 and CDR2 from the germline V gene are SQVTM and ANQGSEA. With 6 bases clipped from V and 4 bases from J, the junction kept 5 bases outside the gene matches. CDR3 protein: CSVRDSRTEAFF. DNA of the CDR3: TGCAGCGTCCGGGACAGTCGCACTGAAGCTTTCTTT.

This clone was counted a few times. The chain recombines TRBV9 with TRBJ2-4; D perhaps matches TRBD1 (6 bases). The CDR3 covers 14 residues. Trimming removed 2 bases from V and 2 bases from J, with 8 bases in between. The germline CDR1 and CDR2 sequences are SGDLS and YYNGEE. DNA of the CDR3: TGTGCCAGCAGCGTCGGGACATCCAAAAACATTCAGTACTTC. This sequence encodes CASSVGTSKNIQYF.

This clone was seen only a few times. This sequence joins TRBV7-6 and TRBJ1-1, with D uncertain. V was pared by 1 base and J by 0 bases, with 12 bases between. Germline V gives CDR1 SGHVS, CDR2 FNYEAQ. The CDR3 has 16 amino acids. The CDR3 DNA reads as TGTGCCAGCAGCTTAGAAGCCGGGCAAATGAACACTGAAGCTTTCTTT. Its translation: CASSLEAGQMNTEAFF.

This clone was recorded a few times. The CDR3 DNA reads TGCAGTGCTAAAATCAGCTACGAGCAGTACTTC. Its translation is CSAKISYEQYF. J is TRBJ2-7 and V is TRBV20-1; the D is unclear. The CDR3 sequence is 11 residues long. Germline CDR1 is DFQATT and CDR2 is SNEGSKA (reference sequence). V was trimmed by 4 bases and J by 3 bases, leaving 7 bases between them.

This clone showed up just a few times. The chain joins TRBV28 to TRBJ1-1; weak D call: TRBD1 (5 bases). CDR1 and CDR2 (germline): MDHEN, SYDVKM. The CDR3 is 15 residues long. V was trimmed by 5 bases and J by 4 bases, leaving 17 bases between them. CDR3 region: CASSRNRGAGTEAFF. For the CDR3, the DNA is TGTGCCAGCAGTAGAAATAGGGGCGCGGGCACTGAAGCTTTCTTT. Complete variable domain (other parts from reference TRBV28 and TRBJ1-1): DVKVTQSSRYLVKRTGEKVFLECVQDMDHENMFWYRQDPGLGLRLIYFSYDVKMKEKGDIPEGYSVSREKKERFSLILESASTNQTSMYLCASSRNRGAGTEAFFGQGTRLTVV.

The V call is TRBV4-3, the J call TRBJ2-2; the D gene is possibly TRBD1 (6 bases). Deletions cut 5 bases from V and 6 bases from J, with 19 bases between. This CDR3 spans 16 amino acids. Germline V gene data show CDR1 as LGHNA and CDR2 as YSLEER. CDR3 DNA sequence: TGCGCCAGCAGCTTACAGGGCGTGCGGTCCGCCGGGGAGCTGTTTTTT. Its translation: CASSLQGVRSAGELFF.

This clone was picked up a small number of times. Additional DNA sequences in this sample encode the identical CDR3. The chain links TRBV18 to TRBJ1-1; D unclear. The CDR3 extends over 14 amino acids. CDR1 KGHSH and CDR2 LQKENI come from the germline V gene. V dropped 1 base and J dropped 4 bases, with 10 bases sitting between them. The CDR3 spells CASSPQGGGTEAFF. CDR3 nucleotides: TGTGCCAGCTCACCACAGGGAGGCGGCACTGAAGCTTTCTTT.